Sequencing of this TCR beta chain was carried out in a study of cytomegalovirus exposure and HLA in healthy donors. With regard to this clone: Its matching antigen is unknown.

V dropped 0 bases and J dropped 3 bases, with 14 bases sitting between them. This CDR3 has 16 amino acids. In germline, CDR1 is SGHAT, CDR2 FQNNGV. Points from the study as a whole: In a later analysis, a missense DCLRE1C variant was linked to TCR beta V- and J-gene trimming. Differences between HLA loci emerged in a later analysis of TCR association rates, with DRB1 most and HLA-C fewest. Some V segments could not be told apart, so they were left out, TRBV6-2 and TRBV6-3 among them. Across donors, sequencing depth was assumed by presence/absence analyses to be roughly uniform.

The PCR contained 60 Vbeta and 13 Jbeta primers. Clones were read by immunoSEQ multiplex PCR, and TCRdb kept only the in-frame ones, dropping some. The sample totals tens of thousands of clones. This receptor was identified in a man aged 25 to 45 in good health and CMV-seropositive. The chain recombines TRBV11-2 with TRBJ1-2; D gene uncertain. Sequenced sample: PBMCs. In nucleotides, the CDR3 is TGTGCCAGCAGCTTAGATTTGGGAGGGTACGACTATGGCTACACCTTC. Protein product: CASSLDLGGYDYGYTF.